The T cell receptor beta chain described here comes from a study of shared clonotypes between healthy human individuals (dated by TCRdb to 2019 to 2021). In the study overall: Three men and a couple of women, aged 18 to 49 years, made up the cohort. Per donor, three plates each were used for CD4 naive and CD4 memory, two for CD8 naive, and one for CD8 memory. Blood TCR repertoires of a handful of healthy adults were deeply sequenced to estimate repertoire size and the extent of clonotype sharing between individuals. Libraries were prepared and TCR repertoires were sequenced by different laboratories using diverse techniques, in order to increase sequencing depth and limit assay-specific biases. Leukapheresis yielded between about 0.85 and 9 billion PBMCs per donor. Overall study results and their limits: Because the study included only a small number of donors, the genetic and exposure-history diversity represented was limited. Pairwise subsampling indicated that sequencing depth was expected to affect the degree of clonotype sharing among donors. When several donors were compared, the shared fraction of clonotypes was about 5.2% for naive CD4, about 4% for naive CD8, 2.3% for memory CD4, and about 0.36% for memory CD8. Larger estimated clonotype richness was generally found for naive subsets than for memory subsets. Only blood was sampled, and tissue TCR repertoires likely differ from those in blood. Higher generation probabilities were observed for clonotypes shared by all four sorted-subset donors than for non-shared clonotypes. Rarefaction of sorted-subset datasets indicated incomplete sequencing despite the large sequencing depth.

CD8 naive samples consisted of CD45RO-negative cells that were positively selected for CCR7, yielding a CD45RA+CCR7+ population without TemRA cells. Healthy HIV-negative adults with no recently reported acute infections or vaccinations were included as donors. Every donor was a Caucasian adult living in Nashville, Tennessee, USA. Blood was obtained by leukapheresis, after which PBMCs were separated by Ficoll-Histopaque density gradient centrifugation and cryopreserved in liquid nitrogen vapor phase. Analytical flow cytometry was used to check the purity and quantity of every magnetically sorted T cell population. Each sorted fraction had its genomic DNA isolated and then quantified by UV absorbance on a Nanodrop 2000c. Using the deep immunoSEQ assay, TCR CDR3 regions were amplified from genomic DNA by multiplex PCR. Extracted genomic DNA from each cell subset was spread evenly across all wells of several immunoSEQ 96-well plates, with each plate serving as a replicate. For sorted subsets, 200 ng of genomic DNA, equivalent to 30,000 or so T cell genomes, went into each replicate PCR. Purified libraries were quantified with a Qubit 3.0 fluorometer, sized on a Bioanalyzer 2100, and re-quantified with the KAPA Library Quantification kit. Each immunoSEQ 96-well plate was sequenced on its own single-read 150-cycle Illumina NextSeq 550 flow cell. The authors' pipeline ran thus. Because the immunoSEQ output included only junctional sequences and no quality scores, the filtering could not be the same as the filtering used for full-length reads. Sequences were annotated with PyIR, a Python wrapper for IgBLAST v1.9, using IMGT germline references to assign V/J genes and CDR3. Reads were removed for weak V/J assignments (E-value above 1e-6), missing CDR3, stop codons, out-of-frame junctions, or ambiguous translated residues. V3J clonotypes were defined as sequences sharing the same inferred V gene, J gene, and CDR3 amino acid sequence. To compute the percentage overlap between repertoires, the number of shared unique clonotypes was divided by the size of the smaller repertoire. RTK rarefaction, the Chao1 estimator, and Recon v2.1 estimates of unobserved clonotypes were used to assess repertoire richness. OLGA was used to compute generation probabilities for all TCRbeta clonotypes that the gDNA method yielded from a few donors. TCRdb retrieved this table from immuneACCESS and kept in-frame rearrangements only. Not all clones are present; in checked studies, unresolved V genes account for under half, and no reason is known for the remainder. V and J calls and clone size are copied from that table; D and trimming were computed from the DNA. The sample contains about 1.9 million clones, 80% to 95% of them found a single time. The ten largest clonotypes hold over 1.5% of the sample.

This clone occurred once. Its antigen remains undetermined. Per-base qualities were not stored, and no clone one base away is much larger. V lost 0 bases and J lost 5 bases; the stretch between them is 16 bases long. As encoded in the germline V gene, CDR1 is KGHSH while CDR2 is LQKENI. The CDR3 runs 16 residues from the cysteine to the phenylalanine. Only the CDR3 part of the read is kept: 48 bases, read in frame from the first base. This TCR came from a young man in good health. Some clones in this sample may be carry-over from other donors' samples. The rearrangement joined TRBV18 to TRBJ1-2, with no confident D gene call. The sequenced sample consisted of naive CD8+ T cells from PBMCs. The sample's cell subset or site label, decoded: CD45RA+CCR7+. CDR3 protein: CASSPPVGEYQYGYTF. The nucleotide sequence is TGTGCCAGCTCACCACCGGTCGGGGAGTATCAATATGGCTACACCTTC.